What follows describes a single TCR beta chain. As yet, its antigen is unknown. The data are from a study of CD4 T cells in relation to SARS-CoV-2 and coronaviruses. General study points: About 65% of donors had memory CD4+ clonotypes crossrecognizing SARS-CoV-2 and common cold coronavirus spike.

Trimming at V came to 6 bases and at J to 2 bases, leaving 0 bases not matched to a gene. CDR1 and CDR2 from the germline V gene are LGHDT and YNNKEL (reference sequence). The CDR3 is made up of 13 amino acids. TCRdb keeps only in-frame clones here, not all; method: immunoSEQ multiplex PCR. This sample has about 17,000 clones, with around 76% found just once. CD4+ T cells from unexposed donors were obtained before the COVID-19 pandemic (2011-2018). The cells were cultured for under twelve days before CD4+ T cells were isolated. On days 3 and 7, cultures got half fresh IL-2 medium. Material for sequencing was CD4+ T cells from PBMCs, cultured in vitro. This TCR came from a human donor in good health. The chain links TRBV3-1 (or the pseudogene TRBV3-2) to TRBJ1-1; 10 bases fit TRBD1. This CDR3 reads CASRTGGNTEAFF. CDR3 bases: TGTGCCAGCAGGACAGGGGGCAACACTGAAGCTTTCTTT.